The 15 T cell receptor beta chains reported below all come from one sample, sequenced in a study of shared clonotypes between healthy human individuals. Data came from immunoSEQ multiplex PCR; TCRdb stores just in-frame clones and leaves some out. This table has 95,000 to 120,000 clones, around 68% appearing once. The sequenced sample consisted of memory CD8+ T cells sorted from blood. Sample subset: CD45RO+ cells pooled with CCR7-negative TemRA cells. Every receptor here comes from a woman in her thirties in good health.

The chain carries TRBV28 and TRBJ2-7; the match to TRBD2 covers 7 bases. The length of the CDR3 is 14 residues. The junction had 8 bases not matched to a gene; V was cut back by 7 bases and J by 2 bases. CDR1 MDHEN and CDR2 SYDVKM come from the germline V gene. CDR3 amino acids: CASISGTAAYEQYF. The CDR3 DNA is TGTGCCAGCATAAGCGGGACCGCCGCCTACGAGCAGTACTTC. Filled out from reference TRBV28 and TRBJ2-7, the complete variable domain reads DVKVTQSSRYLVKRTGEKVFLECVQDMDHENMFWYRQDPGLGLRLIYFSYDVKMKEKGDIPEGYSVSREKKERFSLILESASTNQTSMYLCASISGTAAYEQYFGPGTRLTVT.

This clone occurred a few times. The rearrangement links TRBV19 to TRBJ1-1, with D perhaps TRBD1 (6 bases). V dropped 8 bases and J dropped 5 bases, with 27 bases sitting between them. CDR3 length equals 17 residues. The germline CDR1 and CDR2 sequences are LNHDA and SQIVND (reference sequence). The CDR3 nucleotides are TGTGCCAGTTCCTTCTTGGGGGACACGGTTAAAGATACTGAAGCTTTCTTT. This sequence encodes CASSFLGDTVKDTEAFF. Variable domain in full (rest from reference TRBV19 and TRBJ1-1): DGGITQSPKYLFRKEGQNVTLSCEQNLNHDAMYWYRQDPGQGLRLIYYSQIVNDFQKGDIAEGYSVSREKKESFPLTVTSAQKNPTAFYLCASSFLGDTVKDTEAFFGQGTRLTVV.

This clone was observed a few times. This chain joins TRBV19 and TRBJ1-1; no reliable D call. CDR3 length: 13 amino acids. Germline CDR1 LNHDA, CDR2 SQIVND (reference sequence). V dropped 4 bases and J dropped 1 base, with 7 bases sitting between them. CDR3 in amino acids: CASSKLWNTEAFF. CDR3 nucleotide sequence: TGTGCCAGTAGTAAGTTGTGGAACACTGAAGCTTTCTTT.

V is TRBV5-1 and J is TRBJ2-5; 8 nucleotides match TRBD2. The ends lost 4 bases at V and 0 bases at J; junction bases unmatched: 14. The CDR3 is made up of 18 amino acids. Germline loops: CDR1 SGHRS, CDR2 YFSETQ. CDR3 DNA sequence: TGCGCCAGCAGCCCTAGCGGGTTAGCCGGGGGGTACCAAGAGACCCAGTACTTC. Translation: CASSPSGLAGGYQETQYF.

V is TRBV27 and J is TRBJ2-5; D perhaps matches TRBD2 (6 bases). The CDR3 has 15 residues. Looked up from germline, CDR1 is MNHEY and CDR2 is SMNVEV (reference sequence). Trimming pared 5 bases from V and 5 bases from J, leaving 18 bases between. CDR3 bases: TGTGCCAGCAGTCGCACGACTAGTTGGTCGGAGACCCAGTACTTC. It yields the protein CASSRTTSWSETQYF.

V gene TRBV7-9 combines with J gene TRBJ2-7; 9 bases agree with TRBD1. The CDR3 is 14 residues long. From germline, CDR1 is SEHNR and CDR2 FQNEAQ (reference sequence). The J segment lost 3 bases and the V segment lost 5 bases, leaving 5 bases of the junction unmatched. The CDR3: CASSRRDRDYEQYF. The CDR3 DNA follows: TGTGCCAGCAGCCGTCGGGACAGGGACTACGAGCAGTACTTC.

About this clone: This may stem from a read error, because a much larger clone lies one nucleotide away. The CDR3 DNA sequence: TGTGCCAGCAGCGAAGGGGGCGGGCTAGGAGCAGATACGCAGTATTTT. Its protein is CASSEGGGLGADTQYF. The V and J genes are TRBV6-1 and TRBJ2-3, with 7 bases identical to TRBD1. The length of the CDR3 is 16 residues. Looked up from germline, CDR1 is MNHNS and CDR2 is SASEGT.

This clone was seen a single time. The J gene is TRBJ1-2, the V gene TRBV4-2; D is unclear. Germline V lookup: CDR1 LGHNA, CDR2 YNFKEQ. This CDR3 spans 14 amino acids. The V end was cut by 4 bases, the J end by 3 bases, with 12 bases between. CDR3 in amino acids: CASSLGYVHYGYTF. The CDR3 region has the DNA TGTGCCAGCAGCCTCGGTTACGTCCACTATGGCTACACCTTC.

CDR3 loop: CASSEEGTGPYEQYF. CDR3 nucleotides: TGTGCCAGCAGTGAAGAAGGGACAGGGCCCTACGAGCAGTACTTC. This chain joins TRBV6-1 and TRBJ2-7, with 9 bases fitting TRBD1. The CDR3 contains 15 residues. Germline lookup yields CDR1 MNHNS and CDR2 SASEGT. Trimming removed 1 base from V and 2 bases from J; junction bases left unmatched: 3.

Only a few counts were recorded for this clone. The chain joins TRBV28 to TRBJ2-7; 8 bases agree with TRBD2. V lost 8 bases to trimming and J lost 2 bases; unmatched junction nucleotides: 2. Looked up from germline, CDR1 is MDHEN and CDR2 is SYDVKM. The CDR3 runs 12 residues. The chain's CDR3 is CASRSGTYEQYF. CDR3 in DNA: TGTGCCAGCCGTAGCGGGACCTACGAGCAGTACTTC.

This clone was detected ten times or more. This chain links TRBV9 with TRBJ2-3; tentative D call: TRBD2 (6 bases). V was shortened by 0 bases and J by 4 bases, with 9 bases between the two germline ends. Per the germline V gene, CDR1 is SGDLS and CDR2 is YYNGEE. The CDR3 is made up of 14 amino acids. This chain's CDR3 is CASSVAGSADTQYF. The CDR3 region has the DNA TGTGCCAGCAGCGTAGCCGGGAGCGCAGATACGCAGTATTTT.

The chain joins TRBV5-6 to TRBJ2-1; 9 nucleotides line up with TRBD1. This CDR3 is built from 15 residues. V lost 3 bases and J lost 7; bases outside the gene matches: 8. From germline, CDR1 is SGHDT and CDR2 YYEEEE. DNA of the CDR3: TGTGCCAGCAGCTACTGGGACAGGGAGGCGAATGAGCAGTTCTTC. It encodes CASSYWDREANEQFF. The full variable domain, in which reference TRBV5-6 and TRBJ2-1 provide the parts outside the CDR3, is DAGVTQSPTHLIKTRGQQVTLRCSPKSGHDTVSWYQQALGQGPQFIFQYYEEEERQRGNFPDRFSGHQFPNYSSELNVNALLLGDSALYLCASSYWDREANEQFFGPGTRLTVL.

This chain connects TRBV10-3 to TRBJ2-7; weak D call: TRBD2 (6 bases). CDR1 is ENHRY and CDR2 is SYGVKD in the germline V gene. The V gene lost 4 bases and the J gene lost 7 bases, with 20 bases spanning the gap. This CDR3 spans 15 amino acids. This CDR3 reads CAISVLGGSSLEQYF. As DNA, the CDR3 is TGTGCCATCAGTGTTTTAGGAGGGAGTTCTCTGGAGCAGTACTTC.

The J gene is TRBJ1-4, the V gene TRBV28; D unclear. CDR3 size: 15 residues. Trimming removed 3 bases at V and 5 bases at J, with 13 bases between. Germline V gives CDR1 MDHEN, CDR2 SYDVKM. CDR3 sequence reads: CASSLRTEHNEKLFF. CDR3 nucleotides: TGTGCCAGCAGTTTGCGCACAGAACACAATGAAAAACTGTTTTTT.

The V and J genes are TRBV15 and TRBJ2-3; a weak D match, TRBD2 (6 bases). This CDR3 region has 14 residues. With 2 bases removed from V and 7 bases from J, the gap between germline ends came to 13 bases. The V gene's germline CDR1 is LNHNV and CDR2 YYDKDF (reference sequence). The CDR3 DNA sequence: TGTGCCACCAGCAGAATGGACTACCCATATACGCAGTATTTT. Translated: CATSRMDYPYTQYF.